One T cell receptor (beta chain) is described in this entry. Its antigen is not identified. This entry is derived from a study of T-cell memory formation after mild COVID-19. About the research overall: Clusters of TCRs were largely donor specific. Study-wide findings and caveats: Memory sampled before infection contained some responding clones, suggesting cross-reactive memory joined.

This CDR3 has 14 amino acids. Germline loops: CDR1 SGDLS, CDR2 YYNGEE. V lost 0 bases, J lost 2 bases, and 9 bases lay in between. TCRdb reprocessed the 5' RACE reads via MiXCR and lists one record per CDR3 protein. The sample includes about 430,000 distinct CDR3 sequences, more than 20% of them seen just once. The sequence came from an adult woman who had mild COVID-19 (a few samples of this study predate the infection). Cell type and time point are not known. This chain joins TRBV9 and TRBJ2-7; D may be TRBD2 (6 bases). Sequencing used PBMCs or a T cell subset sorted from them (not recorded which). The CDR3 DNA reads TGTGCCAGCAGCGTAGCGCCGGGGGCCTACGAGCAGTACTTC. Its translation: CASSVAPGAYEQYF.